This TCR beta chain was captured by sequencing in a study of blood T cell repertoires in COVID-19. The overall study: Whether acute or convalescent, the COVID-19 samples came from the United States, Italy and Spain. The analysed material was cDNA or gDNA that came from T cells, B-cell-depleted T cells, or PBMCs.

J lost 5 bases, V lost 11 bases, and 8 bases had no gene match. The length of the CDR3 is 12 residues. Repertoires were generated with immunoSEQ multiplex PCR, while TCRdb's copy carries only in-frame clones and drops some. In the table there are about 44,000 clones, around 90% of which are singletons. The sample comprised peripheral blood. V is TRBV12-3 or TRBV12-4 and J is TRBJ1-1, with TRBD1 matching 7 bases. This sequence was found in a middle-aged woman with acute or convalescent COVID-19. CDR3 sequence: CASNHRGTEAFF. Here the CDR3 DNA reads TGTGCCTCCAACCACAGGGGAACTGAAGCTTTCTTT.